A selection of T cell receptor beta chains follows, all from one sample in a study of shared clonotypes between healthy human individuals. Using immunoSEQ multiplex PCR, the repertoire was profiled, and TCRdb retains in-frame clones only, with some absent. The repertoire holds around 1.1 million clones, roughly 74% seen once, with 0.55% to 0.7% in the top ten. Sample: memory CD4+ T cells from PBMCs. The receptors here all came from a man younger than 35 in good health. Some clones in this sample may be carry-over from other donors' samples. Both conserved end residues are part of each CDR3. Each record gives: clone size, V gene, J gene, D gene, CDR3 protein, CDR3 DNA. D genes are given only for firm matches. Where a row states a size, it is once, few, many or the class of an expanded clone; other rows omit it.

.	TRBV6-1	TRBJ1-3	.	CASSEGTGRNTIYF	TGTGCCAGCAGTGAAGGGACGGGGAGGAACACCATATATTTT
.	TRBV7-3	TRBJ2-5	TRBD1	CASSRTGGEDVQYF	TGTGCCAGCAGCCGGACAGGGGGAGAGGATGTCCAGTACTTC
.	TRBV6-5	TRBJ1-1	.	CASRPSGPYTEAFF	TGTGCCAGCAGACCATCCGGGCCCTACACTGAAGCTTTCTTT
.	TRBV30	TRBJ2-1	.	CAWASYLNEQFF	TGTGCCTGGGCCTCCTATCTCAATGAGCAGTTCTTC
.	TRBV29-1	TRBJ2-6	.	CSVRFSGANVLTF	TGCAGCGTACGTTTCTCTGGGGCCAACGTCCTGACTTTC
.	TRBV28	TRBJ1-3	.	CASSSGGNTIYF	TGTGCCAGCAGTTCGGGGGGAAACACCATATATTTT
once	TRBV4-1	TRBJ2-1	TRBD2	CASSQGGGDYNEQFF	TGCGCCAGCAGCCAGGGGGGAGGGGACTACAATGAGCAGTTCTTC
.	TRBV9	TRBJ2-1	TRBD1	CASSVGQGASYNEQFF	TGTGCCAGCAGCGTAGGCCAGGGGGCCTCCTACAATGAGCAGTTCTTC
.	TRBV28	TRBJ1-1	TRBD1	CASSLPMTGINGRGAFF	TGTGCCAGCAGTTTACCGATGACAGGGATAAACGGGCGGGGAGCTTTCTTT
.	TRBV10-3	TRBJ1-2	.	CATWAGDGYTF	TGTGCCACCTGGGCTGGGGACGGCTACACCTTC
.	TRBV20-1	TRBJ2-5	.	CSARTPETQYF	TGCAGTGCTAGAACCCCGGAGACCCAGTACTTC
.	TRBV7-3	TRBJ2-5	.	CASSLTGQGETQYF	TGTGCCAGCAGCTTAACAGGTCAAGGGGAGACCCAGTACTTC
.	TRBV27	TRBJ1-5	TRBD1	CASSPYEGQGLNQPQHF	TGTGCCAGCAGCCCATATGAGGGACAGGGCCTCAATCAGCCCCAGCATTTT
.	TRBV4-1	TRBJ1-2	.	CASSQGTRQDRGYGYTF	TGCGCCAGCAGCCAAGGAACCCGTCAGGACCGGGGGTATGGCTACACCTTC
once	TRBV9	TRBJ2-5	.	CASSVAAGETQYF	TGTGCCAGCAGCGTAGCGGCGGGAGAGACCCAGTACTTC
.	TRBV4-2	TRBJ1-6	.	CASSQGQDNSPLHF	TGTGCCAGCAGCCAAGGACAGGATAATTCACCCCTCCACTTT
.	TRBV28	TRBJ2-1	.	CASSSPTVKPQFF	TGTGCCAGCAGTTCCCCCACCGTCAAGCCGCAGTTCTTC
.	TRBV7-9	TRBJ2-7	TRBD2	CASSRPGLAGEQYF	TGTGCCAGCAGCCGTCCGGGACTAGCAGGCGAGCAGTACTTC
.	TRBV7-2	TRBJ2-1	TRBD2	CASSSGTSGGWNEQFF	TGTGCCAGCAGCTCCGGGACTAGCGGGGGTTGGAATGAGCAGTTCTTC
.	TRBV5-6	TRBJ2-3	TRBD1	CASSLVGRGLTDTQYF	TGTGCCAGCAGCTTGGTGGGCAGGGGGCTAACAGATACGCAGTATTTT
.	TRBV14	TRBJ1-2	.	CASSQDMWVGYGYTF	TGTGCCAGCAGCCAAGATATGTGGGTCGGGTATGGCTACACCTTC
.	TRBV4-2	TRBJ2-5	TRBD2	CASSQEPTSVETQYF	TGTGCCAGCAGCCAAGAACCGACTAGCGTTGAGACCCAGTACTTC
few	TRBV6-6	TRBJ2-1	.	CASNPTRGMYNEQFF	TGTGCCAGCAACCCAACTAGGGGAATGTACAATGAGCAGTTCTTC
.	TRBV11-2	TRBJ2-7	TRBD2	CASSPGLAPLYEQYF	TGTGCCAGCAGCCCGGGACTAGCGCCGCTCTACGAGCAGTACTTC
.	TRBV2	TRBJ1-1	TRBD1	CASSGQGQTEAFF	TGTGCCAGCAGCGGACAGGGCCAAACTGAAGCTTTCTTT
.	TRBV29-1	TRBJ2-3	TRBD2	CSVELGGRNTQYF	TGCAGCGTTGAACTGGGCGGGAGAAATACGCAGTATTTT
few	TRBV18	TRBJ2-7	TRBD1	CASSPRTGGEYEQYF	TGTGCCAGCTCACCTAGAACAGGGGGCGAGTACGAGCAGTACTTC